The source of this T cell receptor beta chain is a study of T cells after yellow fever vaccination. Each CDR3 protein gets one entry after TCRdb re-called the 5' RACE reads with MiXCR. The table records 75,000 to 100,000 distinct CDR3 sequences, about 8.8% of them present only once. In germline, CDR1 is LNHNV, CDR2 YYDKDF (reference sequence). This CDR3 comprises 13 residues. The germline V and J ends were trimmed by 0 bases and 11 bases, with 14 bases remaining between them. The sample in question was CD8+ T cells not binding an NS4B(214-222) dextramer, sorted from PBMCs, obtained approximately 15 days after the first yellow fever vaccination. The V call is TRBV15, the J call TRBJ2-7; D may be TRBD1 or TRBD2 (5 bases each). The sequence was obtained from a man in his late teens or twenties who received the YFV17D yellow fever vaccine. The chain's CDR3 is CATSRDRGPGEYV. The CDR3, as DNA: TGTGCCACCAGCAGAGACCGGGGACCCGGCGAGTACGTC.